This TCR beta chain came from a study of CD8 T cells in Susac syndrome. The CDR3 is 12 amino acids. CDR1 and CDR2 (germline): LGHDT, YNNKEL (reference sequence). The V and J ends lost 5 bases and 6 bases, in that order; junction bases with no gene match: 3. Sequencing of TCR beta was undertaken in CD8+ and CD4+ T cells derived from blood. The multiple sclerosis controls were treatment-naive patients affected by stable or active relapsing-remitting disease. Negative magnetic isolation gave CD8+ and CD4+ cells; FACS enriched CD8+ TEMRA. This clonotype was observed a single time. cDNA came from about 0.5 to 1 ug RNA primed by random hexamers. A multiplex approach, immunoSEQ multiplex PCR, amplified TCR beta CDR3 across 54 Vbeta and 13 Jbeta. Via MiXCR, TCRdb re-called the immunoSEQ multiplex PCR reads, giving one row per CDR3 protein. The sample consists of around 200,000 distinct CDR3 sequences, 85% to 95% of them appearing once.

This TCR was recovered from a human donor with multiple sclerosis. Input material: CD4+ T cells from PBMCs. V and J are TRBV3-1 and TRBJ1-1; 7 bases line up with TRBD1. The CDR3 is CASSKQGSEAFF. The CDR3 region has the DNA TGTGCCAGCAGCAAACAGGGGTCTGAAGCTTTCTTT.